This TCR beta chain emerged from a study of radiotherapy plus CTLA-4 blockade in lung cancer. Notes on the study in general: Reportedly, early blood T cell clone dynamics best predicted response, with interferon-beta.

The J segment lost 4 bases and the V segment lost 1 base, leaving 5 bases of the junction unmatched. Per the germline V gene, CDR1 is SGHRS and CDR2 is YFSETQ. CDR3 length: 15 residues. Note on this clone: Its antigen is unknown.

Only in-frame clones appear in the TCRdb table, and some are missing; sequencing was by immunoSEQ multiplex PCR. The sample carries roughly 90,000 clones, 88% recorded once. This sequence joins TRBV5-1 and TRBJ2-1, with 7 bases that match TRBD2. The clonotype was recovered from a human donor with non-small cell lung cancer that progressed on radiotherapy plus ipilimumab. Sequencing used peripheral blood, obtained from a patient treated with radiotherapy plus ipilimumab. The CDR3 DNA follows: TGCGCCAGCAGCTTGTCGGGAGGACCTTACAATGAGCAGTTCTTC. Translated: CASSLSGGPYNEQFF.